This T cell receptor beta chain is from a study of cytomegalovirus exposure and HLA in healthy donors. In the PCR, 60 Vbeta and 13 Jbeta primers were used. Libraries were prepared by immunoSEQ multiplex PCR; TCRdb keeps only in-frame clonotypes and omits some of them. The table has about 150,000 clones, 60% to 85% seen once. Trimming removed 2 bases at V and 8 bases at J, with 15 bases between. The CDR3 sequence is 14 residues long. From germline, CDR1 is MGHRA and CDR2 YSYEKL. Sequencing was performed on PBMCs. This TCR derives from a man between 25 and 39 years old in good health and CMV-seronegative. The chain combines TRBV4-1 with TRBJ1-2; D perhaps matches TRBD1 (6 bases). The CDR3 DNA reads TGCGCCAGCAGCCAATCTGACAGGAGGTTAGGCTACACCTTC. Its translation: CASSQSDRRLGYTF.